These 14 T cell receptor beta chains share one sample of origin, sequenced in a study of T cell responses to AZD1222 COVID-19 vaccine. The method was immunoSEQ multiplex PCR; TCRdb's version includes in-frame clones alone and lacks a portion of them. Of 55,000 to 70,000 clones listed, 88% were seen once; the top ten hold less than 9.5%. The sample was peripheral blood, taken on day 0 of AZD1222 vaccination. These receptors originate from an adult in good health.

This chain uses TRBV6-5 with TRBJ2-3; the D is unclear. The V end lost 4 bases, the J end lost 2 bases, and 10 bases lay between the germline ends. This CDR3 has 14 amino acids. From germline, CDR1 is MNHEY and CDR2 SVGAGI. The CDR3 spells CASSFQVLTDTQYF. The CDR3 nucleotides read TGTGCCAGCAGTTTCCAGGTCCTCACAGATACGCAGTATTTT.

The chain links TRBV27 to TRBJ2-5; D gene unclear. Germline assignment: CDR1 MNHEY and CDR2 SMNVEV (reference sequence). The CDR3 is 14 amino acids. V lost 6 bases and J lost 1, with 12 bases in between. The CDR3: CASRTLVAQETQYF. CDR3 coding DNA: TGTGCCAGCAGGACTCTTGTGGCCCAAGAGACCCAGTACTTC.

The CDR3 nucleotides read TGTGCCAGCAGTCCCGACAGCTCTGGAAACACCATATATTTT. Protein sequence: CASSPDSSGNTIYF. This chain joins TRBV28 and TRBJ1-3, with D maybe TRBD1 (5 bases). Germline CDR1 reads MDHEN; CDR2 reads SYDVKM. Deletions cut 5 bases from V and 0 bases from J, with 8 bases between. The CDR3 has 14 amino acids.

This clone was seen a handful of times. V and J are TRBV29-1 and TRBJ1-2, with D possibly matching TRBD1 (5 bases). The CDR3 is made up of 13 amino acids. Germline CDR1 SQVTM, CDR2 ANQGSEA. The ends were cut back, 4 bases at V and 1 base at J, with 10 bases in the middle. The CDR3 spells CSVVRAGNYGYTF. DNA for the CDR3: TGCAGCGTTGTCAGGGCGGGTAACTATGGCTACACCTTC.

The CDR3: CASSSLVGRGTEAFF. The DNA for the CDR3 is TGTGCCAGCAGTTCCCTCGTGGGGCGGGGCACTGAAGCTTTCTTT. The chain joins TRBV28 to TRBJ1-1, with a tentative D call TRBD1 (5 bases). V lost 4 bases, J lost 4 bases, and 16 bases lay in between. The length of the CDR3 is 15 residues. Germline assignment: CDR1 MDHEN and CDR2 SYDVKM. The variable domain in full, with the rest retrieved from reference TRBV28 and TRBJ1-1, is DVKVTQSSRYLVKRTGEKVFLECVQDMDHENMFWYRQDPGLGLRLIYFSYDVKMKEKGDIPEGYSVSREKKERFSLILESASTNQTSMYLCASSSLVGRGTEAFFGQGTRLTVV.

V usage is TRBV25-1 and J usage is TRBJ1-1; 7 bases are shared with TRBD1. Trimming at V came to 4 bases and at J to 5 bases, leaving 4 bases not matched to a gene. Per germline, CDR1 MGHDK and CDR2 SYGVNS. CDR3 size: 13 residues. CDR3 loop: CASSGQGRTEAFF. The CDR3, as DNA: TGTGCCAGCAGTGGACAGGGTCGGACTGAAGCTTTCTTT. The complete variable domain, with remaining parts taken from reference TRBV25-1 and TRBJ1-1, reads EADIYQTPRYLVIGTGKKITLECSQTMGHDKMYWYQQDPGMELHLIHYSYGVNSTEKGDLSSESTVSRIRTEHFPLTLESARPSHTSQYLCASSGQGRTEAFFGQGTRLTVV.

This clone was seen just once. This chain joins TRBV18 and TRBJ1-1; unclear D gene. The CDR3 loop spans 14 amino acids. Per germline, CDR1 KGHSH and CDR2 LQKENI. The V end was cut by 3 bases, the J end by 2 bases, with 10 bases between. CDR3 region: CASSPADYNTEAFF. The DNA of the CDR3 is TGTGCCAGCTCACCGGCGGACTACAACACTGAAGCTTTCTTT. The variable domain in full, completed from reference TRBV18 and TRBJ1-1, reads NAGVMQNPRHLVRRRGQEARLRCSPMKGHSHVYWYRQLPEEGLKFMVYLQKENIIDESGMPKERFSAEFPKEGPSILRIQQVVRGDSAAYFCASSPADYNTEAFFGQGTRLTVV.

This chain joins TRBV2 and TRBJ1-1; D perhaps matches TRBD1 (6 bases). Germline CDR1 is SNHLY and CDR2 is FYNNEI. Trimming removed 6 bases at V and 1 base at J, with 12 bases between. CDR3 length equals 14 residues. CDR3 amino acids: CASSDRTANTEAFF. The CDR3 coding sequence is TGTGCCAGCAGCGATAGGACAGCGAACACTGAAGCTTTCTTT.

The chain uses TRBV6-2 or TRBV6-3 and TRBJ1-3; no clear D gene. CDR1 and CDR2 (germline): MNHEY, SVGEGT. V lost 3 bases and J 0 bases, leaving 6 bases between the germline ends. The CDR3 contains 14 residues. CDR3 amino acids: CASSYSSSGNTIYF. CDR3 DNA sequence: TGTGCCAGCAGTTATTCGAGCTCTGGAAACACCATATATTTT.

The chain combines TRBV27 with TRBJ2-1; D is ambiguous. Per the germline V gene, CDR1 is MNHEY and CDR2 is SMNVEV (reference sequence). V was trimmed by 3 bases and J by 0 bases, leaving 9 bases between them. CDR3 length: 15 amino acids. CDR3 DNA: TGTGCCAGCAGTTTTTGGGAAAGCTCCTACAATGAGCAGTTCTTC. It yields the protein CASSFWESSYNEQFF.

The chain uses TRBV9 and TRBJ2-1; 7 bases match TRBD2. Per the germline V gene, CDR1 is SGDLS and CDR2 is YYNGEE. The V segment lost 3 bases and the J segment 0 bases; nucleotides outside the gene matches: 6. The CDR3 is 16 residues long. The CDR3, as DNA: TGTGCCAGCAGCGCTAGAGCGGGGAGCTCCTACAATGAGCAGTTCTTC. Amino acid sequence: CASSARAGSSYNEQFF.

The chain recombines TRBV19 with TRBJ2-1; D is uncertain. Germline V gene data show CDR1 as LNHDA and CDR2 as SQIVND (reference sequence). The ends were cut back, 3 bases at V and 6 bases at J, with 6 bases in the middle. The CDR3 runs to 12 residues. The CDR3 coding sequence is TGTGCCAGTAGTATGGGTTCCAATGAGCAGTTCTTC. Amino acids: CASSMGSNEQFF.

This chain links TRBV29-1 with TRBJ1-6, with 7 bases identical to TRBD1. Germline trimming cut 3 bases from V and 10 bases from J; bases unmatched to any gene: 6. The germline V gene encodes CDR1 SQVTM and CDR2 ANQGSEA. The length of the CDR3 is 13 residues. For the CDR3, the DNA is TGCAGCGTTGAGACAGGGCAGGGATCACCCCTCCACTTT. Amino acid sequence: CSVETGQGSPLHF.

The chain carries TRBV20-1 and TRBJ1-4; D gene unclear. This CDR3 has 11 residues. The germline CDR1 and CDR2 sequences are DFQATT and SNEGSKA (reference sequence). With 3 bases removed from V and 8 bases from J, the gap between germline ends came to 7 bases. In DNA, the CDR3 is TGCAGTGCTAGCGTGGCAGAAAAACTGTTTTTT. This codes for CSASVAEKLFF.